This is a list of T cell receptor beta chains from one sample in a study of beta chain features in type 1 diabetes. TCRdb keeps only in-frame clones here, not all; method: immunoSEQ multiplex PCR. Here the sample spans roughly 450,000 clones, around 13% being singletons. The sequenced sample was naive CD4+ T cells from blood. The receptors derive from a man in his thirties or forties in good health. The CDR3 runs from the conserved cysteine through the conserved F or W. D genes are given only for firm matches. Not all rows give a size; the values are once, few, many and, for expanded clones, a class.

>TRBJ2-1|TRBD1|TRBV5-4|few
TGTGCCAGCAGCTCCCGGACAGGGGGCCTGTACAATGAGCAGTTCTTC
CASSSRTGGLYNEQFF
>TRBJ1-1|TRBD1|TRBV27|NA
TGTGCCAGCAGTTTTTCAGGGGGCTTTGGCACTGAAGCTTTCTTT
CASSFSGGFGTEAFF
>TRBJ2-1|NA|TRBV7-3|NA
TGTGCCAGCAGCTTAAGTGGCGGCGAGCAGTTCTTC
CASSLSGGEQFF
>TRBJ2-7|NA|TRBV2|few
TGTGCCAGCAGTGAGGGCCCCGAGCAGTACTTC
CASSEGPEQYF
>TRBJ2-5|NA|TRBV4-3|few
TGCGCCAGCAGTTTTAAGGCCGGAGAGACCCAGTACTTC
CASSFKAGETQYF
>TRBJ2-7|TRBD2|TRBV10-3|few
TGTGCCATCAGTGCGCAGACTAGCTTAAACTACGAGCAGTACTTC
CAISAQTSLNYEQYF
>TRBJ2-1|TRBD2|TRBV4-1|few
TGCGCCAGCAGCCCACTAGCGGGGGGGCCCTACAATGAGCAGTTCTTC
CASSPLAGGPYNEQFF
>TRBJ2-1|TRBD2|TRBV14|NA
TGTGCCAGCAGCCAAGCGGTAGCGGGGCTCGAGCAGTTCTTC
CASSQAVAGLEQFF
>TRBJ2-1|NA|TRBV11-2|NA
TGTGCCAGCAGCTTAGATGTAGGGACGCGTAATGAGCAGTTCTTC
CASSLDVGTRNEQFF
>TRBJ1-2|TRBD1|TRBV30|few
TGTGCCTGGAGTGAAGGGACAGCGGTGGGCTACACCTTC
CAWSEGTAVGYTF
>TRBJ1-4|TRBD1|TRBV4-1|NA
TGCGCCAGCAGCCAAGTCGGGACAGCTAATGAAAAACTGTTTTTT
CASSQVGTANEKLFF
>TRBJ2-1|NA|TRBV11-2|NA
TGTGCCAGCAGGACGGGAACCCCGCAGTTCTTC
CASRTGTPQFF
>TRBJ2-7|NA|TRBV11-2|few
TGTGCCAGCAGCTTACTGTACGAGCAGTACTTC
CASSLLYEQYF
>TRBJ2-1|TRBD2|TRBV2|NA
TGTGCCAGCAGTGGGACTAGCGGAGACAATGAGCAGTTCTTC
CASSGTSGDNEQFF
>TRBJ2-3|TRBD2|TRBV4-1|few
TGCGCCAGCAGCCAAGGACTAGCGGGGGGCCGCGTGAATGATTTT
CASSQGLAGGRVNDF
>TRBJ2-3|TRBD2|TRBV9|few
TGTGCCAGCACCCGACTAGCCGAAAGCACAGATACGCAGTATTTT
CASTRLAESTDTQYF
>TRBJ2-1|NA|TRBV5-4|few
TGTGCCAGCAGCCTTCTCTACAATGAGCAGTTCTTC
CASSLLYNEQFF
>TRBJ1-1|TRBD1|TRBV2|NA
TGTGCCAGCAGTGAAGTTCGGACAGGGTATATGGGTGAAGCTTTCTTT
CASSEVRTGYMGEAFF
>TRBJ2-2|TRBD2|TRBV5-1|NA
TGCGCCAGCAGCCCGGACCCAAGCGGGAGTGGCCGGGAGCTGTTTTTT
CASSPDPSGSGRELFF
>TRBJ2-2|TRBD1|TRBV30|NA
TGTGCCTGGAGTTCCGGGACAGTCACCGGGGAGCTGTTTTTT
CAWSSGTVTGELFF
>TRBJ2-3|NA|TRBV12-5|few
TGTGCTAGTGCTACTCGGGGCAGCGAGGCAGATACGCAGTATTTT
CASATRGSEADTQYF
>TRBJ1-1|NA|TRBV29-1|NA
TGCAGCGTTGTCGGCTCAGGTGAAGCTTTCTTT
CSVVGSGEAFF
>TRBJ2-1|NA|TRBV30|few
TGTGCCTGGAGTGTAGCGGACTACAATGAGCAGTTCTTC
CAWSVADYNEQFF
>TRBJ2-5|NA|TRBV7-7|NA
TGTGCTAGCAGCCGGAAAGGGTTAGCGAGAGAGACCCAGTACTTC
CASSRKGLARETQYF
>TRBJ1-4|NA|TRBV6-1|NA
TGTGCCAGCAGTGAACGCCAGAACCTTTGGGAAAAACTGTTTTTT
CASSERQNLWEKLFF
>TRBJ1-1|NA|TRBV15|few
TGTGCCACCAGCAGAGTTGGGAACACTGAAGCTTTCTTT
CATSRVGNTEAFF
>TRBJ2-3|NA|TRBV18|NA
TGTGCCAGCTCACCAAAGGATACGCAGTATTTT
CASSPKDTQYF
>TRBJ1-2|TRBD1|TRBV25-1|NA
TGTGCCAGCAGTGAATCTTGGGGACAGGGCTATGGCTACACCTTC
CASSESWGQGYGYTF
>TRBJ2-7|TRBD1|TRBV7-2|NA
TGTGCCAGCAGCGACCAACAGGGGTTGGTATACGAGCAGTACTTC
CASSDQQGLVYEQYF
>TRBJ1-2|NA|TRBV9|NA
TGTGCCAGCAGCGCTGGTGGGGTTTCTAACTATGGCTACACCTTC
CASSAGGVSNYGYTF
>TRBJ2-5|NA|TRBV7-2|NA
TGTGCCAGCAGCTTTATGCGACAAGAGACCCAGTACTTC
CASSFMRQETQYF
>TRBJ1-1|NA|TRBV4-1|NA
TGCGCCAGCAGCCAAGAGGTGAACACTGAAGCTTTCTTT
CASSQEVNTEAFF
>TRBJ1-5|NA|TRBV9|NA
TGTGCCAGCAGCGTCTCTTTCGGCGGGCAGCCCCAGCATTTT
CASSVSFGGQPQHF
>TRBJ2-3|NA|TRBV7-2|NA
TGTGCCAGCAGCCTACAAACGGCGGATACGCAGTATTTT
CASSLQTADTQYF
>TRBJ1-6|NA|TRBV14|NA
TGTGCCAGCAGCCTCCGACTGGGTTCGAATTCACCCCTCCACTTT
CASSLRLGSNSPLHF
>TRBJ2-1|NA|TRBV12-5|NA
TGTGCTAGTGGTTTGGTAGTGAACAGGGTTTCAAGGCAGTTCTTC
CASGLVVNRVSRQFF
>TRBJ1-6|NA|TRBV5-1|NA
TGCGCCAGCAGCAAGACCGAGACGGGGTCACCCCTCCACTTT
CASSKTETGSPLHF
>TRBJ1-5|NA|TRBV7-9|few
TGTGCCAGCAGCATAGGTCAGGGTCGGCCCCAGCATTTT
CASSIGQGRPQHF
>TRBJ2-4|TRBD2|TRBV7-2|few
TGTGCCAGCAGCCTAATGCGGACTAGTGGAAACATTCAGTACTTC
CASSLMRTSGNIQYF
>TRBJ2-2|NA|TRBV15|few
TGTGCCACCAGCCCCAGGGGTACCGGGGAGCTGTTTTTT
CATSPRGTGELFF
>TRBJ2-3|TRBD2|TRBV6-6|few
TGTGCCAGCAGGACTAGCGCAGATACGCAGTATTTT
CASRTSADTQYF
>TRBJ1-1|NA|TRBV29-1|few
TGCAGCGCCCTGGGGGGGAAGAGGGACACTGAAGCTTTCTTT
CSALGGKRDTEAFF
>TRBJ2-3|NA|TRBV7-9|few
TGTGCCAGCAGCTCCATGGGGGATACGCAGTATTTT
CASSSMGDTQYF
>TRBJ2-3|NA|TRBV7-9|NA
TGTGCCAGCAGTCCAAGAGACTGGCATGATACGCAGTATTTT
CASSPRDWHDTQYF
>TRBJ1-1|TRBD1|TRBV29-1|few
TGCAGCGTTGAGTCAGGGGGCACTGAAGCTTTCTTT
CSVESGGTEAFF
>TRBJ1-1|TRBD1|TRBV20-1|NA
TGCAGGGCAGGGGGCACTGAAGCTTTCTTT
CRAGGTEAFF
>TRBJ2-1|TRBD2|TRBV7-3|few
TGTGCCAGCAGCTCCCGACTAGCGGGAGGTTCCTACAATGAGCAGTTCTTC
CASSSRLAGGSYNEQFF
>TRBJ1-2|TRBD1|TRBV5-1|NA
TGCGCCAGCAGCTTCGGGACAGGGGTGCCCGCTGGCTACACCTTC
CASSFGTGVPAGYTF
>TRBJ2-1|NA|TRBV4-2|few
TGTGCCAGCACTCCCTACCAGGGGGGGAAATACAATGAGCAGTTCTTC
CASTPYQGGKYNEQFF
>TRBJ2-7|NA|TRBV7-2|NA
TGTGCCAGCAGCTTAGGGTTCCCTGGACCTGGGATCGAGCAGTACTTC
CASSLGFPGPGIEQYF
>TRBJ2-2|NA|TRBV2|NA
TGTGCCACCAAGCGGTGGCAGCAGAACACCGGGGAGCTGTTTTTT
CATKRWQQNTGELFF
>TRBJ1-6|NA|TRBV11-2|few
TGTGCCAGCAGCTTAATTAAGGACAGTCATAATTCACCCCTCCACTTT
CASSLIKDSHNSPLHF
>TRBJ2-1|NA|TRBV6-4|NA
TGTGCCAGCAGTGACGGGGGTGGAGGGCTTAAGCAGTTCTTC
CASSDGGGGLKQFF
>TRBJ1-1|NA|TRBV6-5|few
TGTGCCACTACAAGAGGAGATAAAGCTTTCTTT
CATTRGDKAFF
>TRBJ2-1|TRBD2|TRBV15|few
TGTGCCACCAGCAGAGGGGCTAGCGGGAGTAATGAGCAGTTCTTC
CATSRGASGSNEQFF
>TRBJ2-5|NA|TRBV30|few
TGTGCCTGGAGTGTTGAGACCCAGTACTTC
CAWSVETQYF
>TRBJ1-5|NA|TRBV7-2|NA
TGTGCCAGCAGCTTAGCTCAGGGACAGCCCCAGCATTTT
CASSLAQGQPQHF